Shown below are 3 T cell receptor beta chains from a single sample sequenced in a study of beta chain features in type 1 diabetes. The entirety of the isolated RNA underwent reverse transcription, so expressed TCRB transcripts were sequenced. Libraries were prepared by immunoSEQ multiplex PCR; TCRdb keeps only in-frame clonotypes and omits some of them. The sample has approximately 250,000 clones, about 9.3% seen once. The sequenced material came from naive CD4+ T cells from blood. These receptors all stem from a woman between 18 and 30 years old in good health.

This clone was seen a handful of times. The V gene is TRBV5-4, the J gene TRBJ1-2; D is unclear. The CDR3 contains 15 residues. The germline V gene has CDR1 SGHNT and CDR2 YYREEE (reference sequence). V was cut by 6 bases and J by 2 bases, with 17 bases left in between. The CDR3: CASNTVPRQNYGYTF. The CDR3 DNA reads TGTGCCAGCAATACCGTCCCGCGGCAGAACTATGGCTACACCTTC.

The chain combines TRBV5-1 with TRBJ2-5; possible D gene TRBD2, 5 bases. The germline CDR1 and CDR2 sequences are SGHRS and YFSETQ. This CDR3 spans 14 amino acids. With 0 bases removed from V and 2 bases from J, the gap between germline ends came to 8 bases. The chain's CDR3 is CASSLGEPQETQYF. Written as DNA, the CDR3 is TGCGCCAGCAGCTTGGGGGAGCCTCAAGAGACCCAGTACTTC.

A few counts support this clone. The J gene is TRBJ2-5, the V gene TRBV19; 12 bases agree with TRBD2. CDR3 length: 14 amino acids. Germline-derived CDR1 and CDR2 are LNHDA and SQIVND (reference sequence). Trimming removed 6 bases from V and 4 bases from J; junction bases left unmatched: 3. The CDR3 DNA reads as TGTGCCAGTAGCCTAGCGGGAGGGGCAGAGACCCAGTACTTC. This encodes CASSLAGGAETQYF.